This T cell receptor beta chain was sequenced in a study of OX40 agonist ivuxolimab in advanced cancers. This CDR3 spans 15 amino acids. Germline V gene sequence: CDR1 PRHDT, CDR2 FYEKMQ (reference sequence). This table comes from immunoSEQ multiplex PCR, and its TCRdb copy is limited to in-frame clones, with some not included. The sample has more than 35,000 clones, 65% to 85% seen once. The specimen comprised CD4+ or CD8+ T cells sorted from blood, sampled in a trial of the OX40 agonist ivuxolimab. This sequence joins TRBV13 and TRBJ2-5; TRBD2 might be the D (5 bases). The assigned J gene may be wrong: the sequence end matches TRBJ2-7 better. The receptor was isolated from an adult with an advanced solid tumor such as melanoma, head and neck, liver or kidney cancer. The CDR3 DNA is TGTGCCAGCAGCTTAGGAGGTGGGAGTCGCCACGAGCAGTACTTC. Amino acids: CASSLGGGSRHEQYF.